The 29 T cell receptor beta chains in this list originate from one sample, sequenced in a study of T cell responses to AZD1222 COVID-19 vaccine. The protocol was immunoSEQ multiplex PCR, while the TCRdb copy is restricted to in-frame clones and leaves out a portion. This sample yields approximately 190,000 clones, of which over 80% are seen a single time; roughly 1.3% belongs to the top ten. The material was peripheral blood, obtained on day 0 of AZD1222 vaccination. Receptors originate from an adult in good health.

The chain carries TRBV24-1 and TRBJ2-1, with TRBD1 identical over 9 bases. The V and J ends lost 2 bases and 16 bases, in that order; junction bases with no gene match: 5. Germline CDR1 reads KGHDR; CDR2 reads SFDVKD. The CDR3 totals 12 residues. The CDR3 DNA is TGTGCCACCAGTGATTACCGGGACAGGGTATTCTTC. This sequence encodes CATSDYRDRVFF.

The chain combines TRBV10-3 with TRBJ2-7, with D possibly matching TRBD1 (6 bases). The CDR3 totals 12 residues. The germline V and J ends were trimmed by 3 bases and 6 bases, with 9 bases remaining between them. Germline V lookup: CDR1 ENHRY, CDR2 SYGVKD. The CDR3 bases are TGTGCCATCAGTGACACAGGGCGCGAGCAGTACTTC. It specifies CAISDTGREQYF.

This chain links TRBV6-5 with TRBJ2-3, with D possibly being TRBD1 or TRBD2 (6 bases each). The CDR3 has 12 residues. V was shortened by 8 bases and J by 6 bases, with 12 bases between the two germline ends. Germline V gene sequence: CDR1 MNHEY, CDR2 SVGAGI. This CDR3 is CASPGASDTQYF. The CDR3 DNA reads TGTGCCAGCCCGGGGGCGAGTGATACGCAGTATTTT.

The chain employs TRBV5-4 and TRBJ1-2; no firm D call. CDR3 length: 14 residues. The V end was cut by 0 bases, the J end by 2 bases, with 8 bases between. The germline CDR1 and CDR2 sequences are SGHNT and YYREEE (reference sequence). The CDR3 DNA reads TGTGCCAGCAGCTTGGGCAGTGAGAACTATGGCTACACCTTC. As protein: CASSLGSENYGYTF.

Comments on this clone: The sample contains more than one DNA sequence encoding this CDR3. The V gene is TRBV7-9, the J gene TRBJ1-5, with no clear D. This CDR3 has 15 residues. V lost 3 bases, J lost 3 bases, and 12 bases lay in between. Germline CDR1 SEHNR, CDR2 FQNEAQ (reference sequence). This chain's CDR3 is CASSLGTGNNQPQHF. CDR3 DNA sequence: TGTGCCAGCAGCTTGGGAACTGGGAACAATCAGCCCCAGCATTTT.

V is TRBV2 and J is TRBJ1-5; 8 bases line up with TRBD1. The CDR3 consists of 14 residues. CDR1 and CDR2 (germline): SNHLY, FYNNEI. The V and J ends lost 7 bases and 7 bases, in that order; junction bases with no gene match: 9. CDR3 protein: CASTTTGVSQPQHF. The CDR3 DNA reads TGTGCCAGCACCACGACAGGGGTTAGCCAGCCCCAGCATTTT.

The J gene is TRBJ2-1, the V gene TRBV18, with D maybe TRBD1 (5 bases). V lost 1 base and J 1 base, leaving 5 bases between the germline ends. Germline V gene sequence: CDR1 KGHSH, CDR2 LQKENI. The length of the CDR3 is 14 residues. The chain's CDR3 is CASSPQGSYNEQFF. The CDR3 DNA reads as TGTGCCAGCTCACCACAGGGGTCCTACAATGAGCAGTTCTTC. The full variable domain, completed using reference TRBV18 and TRBJ2-1, is NAGVMQNPRHLVRRRGQEARLRCSPMKGHSHVYWYRQLPEEGLKFMVYLQKENIIDESGMPKERFSAEFPKEGPSILRIQQVVRGDSAAYFCASSPQGSYNEQFFGPGTRLTVL.

This chain uses TRBV5-1 with TRBJ2-5; the D call may be TRBD1 or TRBD2 (6 bases each). CDR1 is SGHRS, CDR2 YFSETQ, per germline. V lost 3 bases and J 8 bases, leaving 14 bases between the germline ends. CDR3 length equals 13 residues. The CDR3 sequence: CASSWGAKRTQYF. CDR3 bases: TGCGCCAGCAGCTGGGGGGCGAAGAGAACCCAGTACTTC. Full variable domain (missing parts from reference TRBV5-1 and TRBJ2-5): KAGVTQTPRYLIKTRGQQVTLSCSPISGHRSVSWYQQTPGQGLQFLFEYFSETQRNKGNFPGRFSGRQFSNSRSEMNVSTLELGDSALYLCASSWGAKRTQYFGPGTRLLVL.

The gene calls are TRBV27 and TRBJ1-6, with 8 bases lining up with TRBD1. Trimming at V came to 3 bases and at J to 7 bases, leaving 8 bases not matched to a gene. Germline V gene lookup returns CDR1 MNHEY and CDR2 SMNVEV (reference sequence). The CDR3 loop spans 16 amino acids. CDR3 nucleotide sequence: TGTGCCAGCAGTTTTTTCCTGGACAGGGAAAATTCACCCCTCCACTTT. Protein: CASSFFLDRENSPLHF.

The chain is built from TRBV5-4 and TRBJ2-3; no clear D gene. Trimming pared 4 bases from V and 4 bases from J, leaving 10 bases between. The CDR3 extends over 13 amino acids. The germline V gene has CDR1 SGHNT and CDR2 YYREEE (reference sequence). CDR3: CASSVVSADTQYF. The CDR3 region has the DNA TGTGCCAGCAGCGTGGTATCGGCAGATACGCAGTATTTT.

The chain couples TRBV5-5 to TRBJ2-1; TRBD2 is a possible D gene (7 bases). Germline V CDR1 and CDR2: SGHKS, YYEKEE (reference sequence). V was cut by 7 bases and J by 8 bases, with 16 bases left in between. This CDR3 comprises 13 residues. The CDR3: CASHTGGHDEQFF. The CDR3 DNA sequence: TGTGCCAGCCACACCGGGGGGCACGATGAGCAGTTCTTC.

The gene calls are TRBV4-1 and TRBJ2-3; D remains unclear. The CDR3 spans 14 residues. Germline CDR1 and CDR2: MGHRA and YSYEKL. Trimming removed 2 bases from V and 5 bases from J, with 11 bases in between. CDR3 sequence reads: CASSQNLILDTQYF. CDR3 coding DNA: TGCGCCAGCAGCCAAAACCTCATACTAGATACGCAGTATTTT.

The chain couples TRBV18 to TRBJ2-7; TRBD2 matches at 9 bases. Trimming at V came to 8 bases and at J to 2 bases, leaving 10 bases not matched to a gene. The germline V gene has CDR1 KGHSH and CDR2 LQKENI. This CDR3 is built from 15 residues. CDR3 sequence (DNA): TGTGCCAGCACCCGGGGCGCGGGGGGGGCCTACGAGCAGTACTTC. Translating gives CASTRGAGGAYEQYF.

The genes are TRBV27 and TRBJ1-4; maybe TRBD1 (5 bases). Trimming cost V 2 bases and J 10 bases, with 17 bases left between them. The CDR3 consists of 15 residues. Germline V gene data show CDR1 as MNHEY and CDR2 as SMNVEV (reference sequence). The CDR3 nucleotides read TGTGCCAGCAGTTTACGAGAGAGGGGATCTGGAAAACTGTTTTTT. As protein: CASSLRERGSGKLFF.

This clone was recorded only once. This chain uses TRBV15 with TRBJ1-5; D is possibly TRBD1 (6 bases). Trimming shortened V by 9 bases and J by 3 bases, and 24 bases separated the two germline ends. The CDR3 is 17 amino acids. CDR1 LNHNV and CDR2 YYDKDF come from the germline V gene (reference sequence). The CDR3: CATKGRATGGNNQPQHF. The CDR3 DNA sequence: TGTGCCACGAAGGGCCGGGCGACAGGTGGAAACAATCAGCCCCAGCATTTT.

This clone was recorded only once. CDR3: CATSRDGANEKLFF. The CDR3 coding sequence is TGTGCCACCAGCAGAGACGGGGCTAATGAAAAACTGTTTTTT. V gene TRBV15 combines with J gene TRBJ1-4; D unclear. The CDR3 totals 14 residues. Germline-derived CDR1 and CDR2 are LNHNV and YYDKDF (reference sequence). Trimming pared 0 bases from V and 3 bases from J, leaving 5 bases between. Full variable domain (rest looked up from reference TRBV15 and TRBJ1-4): DAMVIQNPRYQVTQFGKPVTLSCSQTLNHNVMYWYQQKSSQAPKLLFHYYDKDFNNEADTPDNFQSRRPNTSFCFLDIRSPGLGDTAMYLCATSRDGANEKLFFGSGTQLSVL.

The rearrangement uses TRBV3-1 (or the pseudogene TRBV3-2) and TRBJ1-5, with D possibly being TRBD1 (5 bases). V lost 5 bases to trimming and J lost 4 bases, with 12 bases between them. CDR1 is LGHDT, CDR2 YNNKEL, per germline (reference sequence). The CDR3 is 14 residues long. Here the CDR3 reads CASSLRWGNQPQHF. CDR3 nucleotide sequence: TGTGCCAGCAGCTTACGCTGGGGGAATCAGCCCCAGCATTTT.

V is TRBV7-2 and J is TRBJ2-2, with a tentative D call TRBD1 (6 bases). The germline CDR1 and CDR2 sequences are SGHTA and FQGNSA. V was clipped by 3 bases and J by 1 base, with 9 bases between them. The CDR3 length is 15 residues. The CDR3 DNA sequence: TGTGCCAGCAGCTTCCAGACAGGGAACACCGGGGAGCTGTTTTTT. This codes for CASSFQTGNTGELFF. Supplemented by reference TRBV7-2 and TRBJ2-2, the full variable domain reads GAGVSQSPSNKVTEKGKDVELRCDPISGHTALYWYRQSLGQGLEFLIYFQGNSAPDKSGLPSDRFSAERTGGSVSTLTIQRTQQEDSAVYLCASSFQTGNTGELFFGEGSRLTVL.

The chain joins TRBV6-1 to TRBJ1-4, with D possibly matching TRBD1 (6 bases). Germline CDR1 reads MNHNS; CDR2 reads SASEGT. With 3 bases removed from V and 4 bases from J, the gap between germline ends came to 18 bases. This CDR3 region has 17 residues. The CDR3 DNA reads as TGTGCCAGCAGTGAGAGCGGACAGTTCCCCTTTAATGAAAAACTGTTTTTT. Protein product: CASSESGQFPFNEKLFF.

J is TRBJ1-3 and V is TRBV7-2; 7 bases align to TRBD1. Germline loops: CDR1 SGHTA, CDR2 FQGNSA. The V and J ends lost 0 bases and 4 bases, in that order; junction bases with no gene match: 15. CDR3 length: 19 amino acids. The CDR3 reads CASSLALRTRGQQGNTIYF. The CDR3 DNA reads TGTGCCAGCAGCTTAGCGCTCCGGACCAGGGGACAGCAAGGAAACACCATATATTTT.

The chain joins TRBV5-8 to TRBJ2-5; TRBD1 or TRBD2 may be the D gene (5 bases each). The germline V gene has CDR1 SGHTS and CDR2 YDEGEE. The CDR3 is made up of 17 amino acids. V was clipped by 0 bases and J by 4 bases, with 19 bases between them. CDR3 nucleotides: TGTGCCAGCAGCTTGGGTGTTCGAGGGGATAGGAGAGAGACCCAGTACTTC. It is translated as CASSLGVRGDRRETQYF.

The chain joins TRBV21-1 to TRBJ1-1. TRBV21-1 is a pseudogene locus. This CDR3 has 13 amino acids. The CDR3 region has the DNA TGTGCCAGCAGCAATTGGAGAAACACTGAAGCTTTCTTT. Its protein product is CASSNWRNTEAFF.

This sequence joins TRBV6-5 and TRBJ2-7; 10 bases agree with TRBD1. V lost 6 bases to trimming and J lost 3 bases; unmatched junction nucleotides: 5. Germline loops: CDR1 MNHEY, CDR2 SVGAGI. The length of the CDR3 is 14 residues. The CDR3 protein is CASRRDRGNYEQYF. DNA for the CDR3: TGTGCCAGCAGGAGGGACAGGGGAAACTACGAGCAGTACTTC.

The chain couples TRBV21-1 to TRBJ2-3; the table's D call, TRBD2, has no DNA check behind it. TRBV21-1 is labeled a pseudogene. The CDR3 consists of 17 residues. CDR3: CASSKRKPLASPDTQYF. CDR3 bases: TGTGCCAGCAGCAAAAGGAAGCCGCTAGCGAGTCCAGATACGCAGTATTTT.

This clone was counted a single time. CDR3 coding DNA: TGTGCCAGAAGCGACCCCTGTGGATTCGAGCAGTACTTC. This sequence encodes CARSDPCGFEQYF. This chain connects TRBV7-5 to TRBJ2-7. TRBV7-5 is assigned pseudogene status. This CDR3 has 13 residues.

This chain connects TRBV2 to TRBJ2-3; a weak D match, TRBD2 (5 bases). The V gene lost 4 bases and the J gene lost 2 bases, with 13 bases spanning the gap. CDR1 and CDR2 from the germline V gene are SNHLY and FYNNEI. The CDR3 sequence is 15 residues long. The CDR3 DNA reads TGTGCCAGCAGTGTAGAACGGGGAAACACAGATACGCAGTATTTT. Translation gives CASSVERGNTDTQYF.

This chain links TRBV4-3 with TRBJ2-3; a possible D gene is TRBD1 (6 bases). CDR3 length: 14 amino acids. CDR1 LGHNA and CDR2 YSLEER come from the germline V gene. The V and J ends lost 1 base and 7 bases respectively, with 12 bases between them. Written as DNA, the CDR3 is TGCGCCAGCAGCCAAGGAGGGGGTCCGAATACGCAGTATTTT. Its translation is CASSQGGGPNTQYF.

The chain employs TRBV7-8 and TRBJ1-3; 9 positions agree with TRBD1. CDR1 is SGHVS and CDR2 is FQNEAQ in the germline V gene. The CDR3 is 17 amino acids. V shed 2 bases and J 1 base; nucleotides not matched to a gene: 6. The CDR3 region has the DNA TGTGCCAGCAGCTTATACGGGGACAGGGTTTCTGGAAACACCATATATTTT. Protein: CASSLYGDRVSGNTIYF.

The rearrangement links TRBV27 to TRBJ1-2; no definite D call. V lost 0 bases, J lost 2 bases, and 10 bases lay in between. The germline CDR1 and CDR2 sequences are MNHEY and SMNVEV (reference sequence). CDR3 length: 15 residues. CDR3 DNA sequence: TGTGCCAGCAGTTTATCGGTTGGAGGGAACTATGGCTACACCTTC. Translation: CASSLSVGGNYGYTF.